These 20 T cell receptor beta chains came from one sample sequenced in a study of blood T cell repertoires in COVID-19. Data came from immunoSEQ multiplex PCR; TCRdb stores just in-frame clones and leaves some out. This table holds about 50,000 clones, 90% found once. Material for sequencing was peripheral blood. The receptors shown here come from a human donor in a cohort sampled during active COVID-19.

This sequence joins TRBV6-5 and TRBJ1-1; D gene ambiguous. Germline V gives CDR1 MNHEY, CDR2 SVGAGI. Trimming left V 0 bases short and J 1 base short, with 6 bases between. The CDR3 covers 14 residues. The DNA for the CDR3 is TGTGCCAGCAGTTACTCGCGCAAGAACACTGAAGCTTTCTTT. This sequence encodes CASSYSRKNTEAFF.

The V call is TRBV5-6, the J call TRBJ1-2, with 8 positions matching TRBD1. This CDR3 spans 15 amino acids. Germline lookup yields CDR1 SGHDT and CDR2 YYEEEE. V lost 0 bases and J lost 7; bases outside the gene matches: 8. The chain's CDR3 is CASSLVGQGAFGYTF. In DNA form, the CDR3 reads TGTGCCAGCAGCTTGGTGGGGCAGGGGGCTTTTGGCTACACCTTC.

The chain combines TRBV27 with TRBJ2-7, with D unclear. The CDR3 has 14 residues. Germline CDR1 MNHEY, CDR2 SMNVEV (reference sequence). The ends were cut back, 2 bases at V and 3 bases at J, with 11 bases in the middle. Here the CDR3 reads CASSLIRSGYEQYF. CDR3 DNA sequence: TGTGCCAGCAGTTTAATTAGATCGGGCTACGAGCAGTACTTC.

This chain joins TRBV14 and TRBJ2-1, with 7 bases matching TRBD1. V shed 1 base and J 3 bases; nucleotides not matched to a gene: 3. The germline gives CDR1 SGHDN, CDR2 FVKESK. The CDR3 has 15 residues. The DNA for the CDR3 is TGTGCCAGCAGCCAAGGGGACAGATACTACAATGAGCAGTTCTTC. This codes for CASSQGDRYYNEQFF. Full variable domain (missing parts from reference TRBV14 and TRBJ2-1): EAGVTQFPSHSVIEKGQTVTLRCDPISGHDNLYWYRRVMGKEIKFLLHFVKESKQDESGMPNNRFLAERTGGTYSTLKVQPAELEDSGVYFCASSQGDRYYNEQFFGPGTRLTVL.

The V gene is TRBV25-1, the J gene TRBJ2-2, with no clear D. Germline V CDR1 and CDR2: MGHDK, SYGVNS. Trimming shortened V by 6 bases and J by 1 base, and 12 bases separated the two germline ends. The CDR3 loop spans 15 amino acids. The CDR3: CASSQLAENTGELFF. CDR3 sequence (DNA): TGTGCCAGCAGCCAACTGGCGGAGAACACCGGGGAGCTGTTTTTT.

The chain links TRBV15 to TRBJ1-2, with 8 positions matching TRBD1. Germline V CDR1 and CDR2: LNHNV, YYDKDF (reference sequence). Germline trimming cut 0 bases from V and 4 bases from J; bases unmatched to any gene: 4. This CDR3 comprises 15 residues. The CDR3 protein is CATSRETGGGYGYTF. DNA for the CDR3: TGTGCCACCAGCAGAGAAACAGGGGGTGGCTATGGCTACACCTTC.

Note on this clone: The same CDR3 also results from other DNA sequences found in this sample. This sequence joins TRBV5-6 and TRBJ1-1; no definite D call. V was cut by 4 bases and J by 2 bases, with 3 bases left in between. CDR3 length: 11 amino acids. Germline loops: CDR1 SGHDT, CDR2 YYEEEE. CDR3 coding DNA: TGTGCCAGCAGCCTTAACACTGAAGCTTTCTTT. Its protein is CASSLNTEAFF. The whole variable domain, filled in from reference TRBV5-6 and TRBJ1-1, reads DAGVTQSPTHLIKTRGQQVTLRCSPKSGHDTVSWYQQALGQGPQFIFQYYEEEERQRGNFPDRFSGHQFPNYSSELNVNALLLGDSALYLCASSLNTEAFFGQGTRLTVV.

The chain links TRBV4-1 to TRBJ2-7; tentative D call: TRBD1 (6 bases). CDR1 MGHRA and CDR2 YSYEKL come from the germline V gene. The CDR3 has 14 residues. The V end lost 1 base, the J end lost 2 bases, and 9 bases lay between the germline ends. This CDR3 reads CASSQAAGAYEQYF. In DNA form, the CDR3 reads TGCGCCAGCAGCCAAGCTGCAGGGGCCTACGAGCAGTACTTC.

In nucleotides, the CDR3 is TGTGCCAGCATAGGACTCTCGACTGAAGCTTTCTTT. This translates into CASIGLSTEAFF. The chain is built from TRBV2 and TRBJ1-1; D is unclear. This CDR3 has 12 residues. Per the germline V gene, CDR1 is SNHLY and CDR2 is FYNNEI. V was cut by 7 bases and J by 5 bases, with 11 bases left in between.

The chain couples TRBV5-6 to TRBJ1-6, with 8 bases identical to TRBD1. This CDR3 spans 15 amino acids. The ends lost 4 bases at V and 6 bases at J; junction bases unmatched: 6. Per the germline V gene, CDR1 is SGHDT and CDR2 is YYEEEE. DNA for the CDR3: TGTGCCAGCAGCCCCGGGACAGGCGTTAATTCACCCCTCCACTTT. It encodes CASSPGTGVNSPLHF.

The CDR3 region has the DNA TGCGCCAGCAGTTCGGCGGATAACACTGAAGCTTTCTTT. Protein sequence: CASSSADNTEAFF. J is TRBJ1-1 and V is TRBV10-1; D uncertain. The germline V gene encodes CDR1 WNHNN and CDR2 SYGVQD (reference sequence). The ends were cut back, 5 bases at V and 2 bases at J, with 9 bases in the middle. The CDR3 sequence is 13 residues long.

This chain uses TRBV6-2 or TRBV6-3 with TRBJ1-2; D gene ambiguous. CDR1 MNHEY and CDR2 SVGEGT come from the germline V gene. The CDR3 runs to 13 residues. V lost 0 bases, J lost 4 bases, and 6 bases lay in between. The CDR3 DNA follows: TGTGCCAGCAGTTACTCCGTAGTCTATGGCTACACCTTC. This gives the protein CASSYSVVYGYTF.

This clone has just one count. The chain links TRBV15 to TRBJ2-1, with D perhaps TRBD2 (5 bases). Germline CDR1 LNHNV, CDR2 YYDKDF (reference sequence). This CDR3 is 14 amino acids long. Between the trimmed V and J ends, which lost 5 bases and 2 bases, there was a span of 10 bases. The CDR3 DNA sequence: TGTGCCACCAGCCGGAGCGGACCCTACAATGAGCAGTTCTTC. The encoded protein is CATSRSGPYNEQFF.

The chain carries TRBV6-6 and TRBJ2-7; tentative D call: TRBD1 (8 bases). V was clipped by 6 bases and J by 1 base, with 16 bases between them. In germline, CDR1 is MNHNY, CDR2 SVGAGI (reference sequence). The CDR3 has 15 amino acids. The CDR3 loop is CASSVQGGKSYEQYF. CDR3 DNA: TGTGCCAGCAGCGTACAGGGGGGGAAATCCTACGAGCAGTACTTC.

This clone was counted a few times. The V call is TRBV4-2, the J call TRBJ1-1; 8 bases agree with TRBD1. Per the germline V gene, CDR1 is LGHNA and CDR2 is YNFKEQ. Unmatched junction bases numbered 6, after V lost 0 bases and J lost 6 bases. This CDR3 has 15 amino acids. The CDR3 is CASSQEAGGVSEAFF. The CDR3 DNA is TGTGCCAGCAGCCAAGAGGCAGGGGGCGTATCTGAAGCTTTCTTT.

The chain joins TRBV3-1 (or the pseudogene TRBV3-2) to TRBJ1-5, with unresolved D. The CDR3 runs to 13 residues. V was cut by 4 bases and J by 7 bases, with 11 bases left in between. Germline assignment: CDR1 LGHDT and CDR2 YNNKEL (reference sequence). In nucleotides, the CDR3 is TGTGCCAGCAGCCCCACTTCGGGACAGCCCCAGCATTTT. Translated: CASSPTSGQPQHF.

The V gene is TRBV12-3 or TRBV12-4, the J gene TRBJ2-7; the D gene is possibly TRBD2 (6 bases). Trimming left V 3 bases short and J 3 bases short, with 9 bases between. This CDR3 comprises 13 residues. The CDR3 nucleotides read TGTGCCAGCAGTTTCTTAGCGGACTACGAGCAGTACTTC. Its protein is CASSFLADYEQYF.

This clone was observed a few times. This chain connects TRBV5-1 to TRBJ1-6; D ambiguous. Deletions cut 4 bases from V and 0 bases from J, with 11 bases between. This CDR3 is 16 amino acids long. In germline, CDR1 is SGHRS, CDR2 YFSETQ. This chain's CDR3 is CASSADPGSYNSPLHF. For the CDR3, the DNA is TGCGCCAGCAGCGCAGACCCGGGCTCCTATAATTCACCCCTCCACTTT.

This clone is a singleton in its sample. This chain connects TRBV20-1 to TRBJ2-7; 10 nucleotides match TRBD2. Germline-derived CDR1 and CDR2 are DFQATT and SNEGSKA (reference sequence). V lost 3 bases and J lost 3; bases outside the gene matches: 23. The CDR3 runs 20 residues. The CDR3 nucleotides are TGCAGTGCTAGTGCCGTGAGGGTCGGGGCTAGCGGGAGAGTTCTCTACGAGCAGTACGTC. Protein sequence: CSASAVRVGASGRVLYEQYV.

This clone was detected once. The V call is TRBV19, the J call TRBJ2-2; 8 nucleotides align to TRBD1. J gave up 6 bases and V 3 bases, and 18 bases lay outside the gene matches. CDR3 size: 19 residues. The germline gives CDR1 LNHDA, CDR2 SQIVND (reference sequence). The CDR3 nucleotides read TGTGCCAGTAGTATTGGCCGGGACAGGAGGTTTTATGGGGCCGGGGAGCTGTTTTTT. Translated, it gives CASSIGRDRRFYGAGELFF.